Detailed here is one T cell receptor beta chain. The data originate from a study of CD8 T cells in Susac syndrome. In blood CD8+ and CD4+ T cells, TCR beta underwent sequencing. This CDR3 comprises 15 residues. V was cut by 5 bases and J by 7 bases, with 21 bases left in between. The germline V gene encodes CDR1 MNHEY and CDR2 SMNVEV (reference sequence). The RNA, 0.5 to 1 ug, was put through reverse transcription using random hexamers. Coverage of TCR beta CDR3 amplification by immunoSEQ multiplex PCR extended to 54 Vbeta and 13 Jbeta. TCRdb re-called the immunoSEQ multiplex PCR reads through MiXCR, storing one row per CDR3 protein. The sample includes some 300,000 distinct CDR3 sequences, 85% seen only once; the top ten take roughly 0.22%.

This chain joins TRBV27 and TRBJ2-7, with D maybe TRBD2 (7 bases). The TCR was taken from a human donor with multiple sclerosis. Sequencing was performed on CD8+ T cells from PBMCs. The DNA for the CDR3 is TGTGCCAGCAGTGGTTCTTGGGCGGGGGCTAAAGAGCAGTACTTC. Residues: CASSGSWAGAKEQYF.